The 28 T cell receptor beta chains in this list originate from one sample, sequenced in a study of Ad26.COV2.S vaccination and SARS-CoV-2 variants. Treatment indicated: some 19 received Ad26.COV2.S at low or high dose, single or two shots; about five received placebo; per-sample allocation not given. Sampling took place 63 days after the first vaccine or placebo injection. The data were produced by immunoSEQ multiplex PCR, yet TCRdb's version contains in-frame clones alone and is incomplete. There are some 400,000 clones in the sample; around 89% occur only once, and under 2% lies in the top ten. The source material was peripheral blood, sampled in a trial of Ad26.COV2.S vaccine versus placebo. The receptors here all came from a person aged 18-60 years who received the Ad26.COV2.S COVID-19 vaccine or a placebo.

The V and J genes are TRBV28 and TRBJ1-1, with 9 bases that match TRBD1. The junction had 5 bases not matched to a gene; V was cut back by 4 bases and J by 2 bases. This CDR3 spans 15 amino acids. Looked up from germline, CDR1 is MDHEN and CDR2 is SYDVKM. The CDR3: CASSSAGQGNTEAFF. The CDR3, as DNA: TGTGCCAGCAGTTCCGCGGGACAGGGAAACACTGAAGCTTTCTTT.

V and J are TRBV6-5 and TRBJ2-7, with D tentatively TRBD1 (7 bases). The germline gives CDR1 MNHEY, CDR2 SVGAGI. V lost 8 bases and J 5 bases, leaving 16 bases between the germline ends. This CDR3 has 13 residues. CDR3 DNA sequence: TGTGCCAGCCGGAGACAGGGAGGCCACGAGCAGTACTTC. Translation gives CASRRQGGHEQYF.

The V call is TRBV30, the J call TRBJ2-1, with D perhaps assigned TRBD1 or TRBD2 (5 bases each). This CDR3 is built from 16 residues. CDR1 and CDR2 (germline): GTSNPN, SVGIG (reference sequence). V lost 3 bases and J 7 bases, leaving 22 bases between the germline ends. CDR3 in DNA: TGTGCCTGGAGACCCCCGGGACGATCCTTGAGGAATGAGCAGTTCTTC. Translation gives CAWRPPGRSLRNEQFF.

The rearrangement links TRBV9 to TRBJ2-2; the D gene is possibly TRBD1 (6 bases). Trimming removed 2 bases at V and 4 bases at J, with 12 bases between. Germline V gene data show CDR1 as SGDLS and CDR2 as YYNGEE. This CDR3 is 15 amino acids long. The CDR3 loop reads CASSVLIGGTGELFF. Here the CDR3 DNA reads TGTGCCAGCAGCGTCCTTATAGGGGGCACCGGGGAGCTGTTTTTT.

In nucleotides, the CDR3 is TGCGCCAGCAGCTTGGGATCGGAGGACTATGGCTACACCTTC. It encodes CASSLGSEDYGYTF. The chain joins TRBV5-1 to TRBJ1-2; D is undetermined. The germline V and J ends were trimmed by 0 bases and 3 bases, with 9 bases remaining between them. The germline CDR1 and CDR2 sequences are SGHRS and YFSETQ. The CDR3 runs to 14 residues.

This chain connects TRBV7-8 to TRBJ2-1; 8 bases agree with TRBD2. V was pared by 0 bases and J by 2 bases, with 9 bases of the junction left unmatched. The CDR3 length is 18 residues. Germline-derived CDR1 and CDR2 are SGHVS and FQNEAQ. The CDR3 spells CASSLASVLAATYNEQFF. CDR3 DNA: TGTGCCAGCAGCTTAGCCTCGGTACTAGCGGCAACCTACAATGAGCAGTTCTTC.

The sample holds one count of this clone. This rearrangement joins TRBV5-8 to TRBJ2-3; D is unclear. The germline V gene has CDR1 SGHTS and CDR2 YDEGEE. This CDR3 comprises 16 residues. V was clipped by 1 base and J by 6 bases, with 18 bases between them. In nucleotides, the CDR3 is TGTGCCAGCAGCTTGTTCATCGTCGGGCCACCCGATACGCAGTATTTT. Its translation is CASSLFIVGPPDTQYF. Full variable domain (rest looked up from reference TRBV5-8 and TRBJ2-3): EAGVTQSPTHLIKTRGQQATLRCSPISGHTSVYWYQQALGLGLQFLLWYDEGEERNRGNFPPRFSGRQFPNYSSELNVNALELEDSALYLCASSLFIVGPPDTQYFGPGTRLTVL.

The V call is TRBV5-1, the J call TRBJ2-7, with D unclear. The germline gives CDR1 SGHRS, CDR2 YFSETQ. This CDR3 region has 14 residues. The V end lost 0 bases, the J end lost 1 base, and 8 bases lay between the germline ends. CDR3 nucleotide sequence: TGCGCCAGCAGCTTGGCCGGGCAGTCCTACGAGCAGTACTTC. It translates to CASSLAGQSYEQYF.

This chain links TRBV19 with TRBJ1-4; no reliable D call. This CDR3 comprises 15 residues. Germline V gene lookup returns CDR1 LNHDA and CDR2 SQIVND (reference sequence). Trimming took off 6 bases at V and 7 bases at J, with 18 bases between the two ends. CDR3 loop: CASSKGPRSIEKLFF. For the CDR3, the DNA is TGTGCCAGTAGCAAAGGACCAAGGAGTATTGAAAAACTGTTTTTT.

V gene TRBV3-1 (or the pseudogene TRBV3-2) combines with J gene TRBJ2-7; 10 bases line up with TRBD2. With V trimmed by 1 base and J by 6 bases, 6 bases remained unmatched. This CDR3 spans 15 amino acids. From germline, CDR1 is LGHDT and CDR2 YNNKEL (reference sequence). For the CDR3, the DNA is TGTGCCAGCAGCCAAGTTAGCGGGGGGTTCTCCGAGCAGTACTTC. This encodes CASSQVSGGFSEQYF.

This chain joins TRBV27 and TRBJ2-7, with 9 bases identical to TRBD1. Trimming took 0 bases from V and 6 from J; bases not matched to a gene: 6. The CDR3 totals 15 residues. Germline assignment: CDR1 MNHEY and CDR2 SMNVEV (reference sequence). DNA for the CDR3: TGTGCCAGCAGTTTATCGATAGGACAGGGGTCCGAGCAGTACTTC. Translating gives CASSLSIGQGSEQYF.

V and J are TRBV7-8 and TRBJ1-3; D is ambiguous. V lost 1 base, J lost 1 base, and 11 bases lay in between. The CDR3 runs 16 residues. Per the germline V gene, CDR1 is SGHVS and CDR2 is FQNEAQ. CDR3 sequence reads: CASSLVARQSGNTIYF. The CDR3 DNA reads TGTGCCAGCAGCTTAGTCGCCAGACAATCTGGAAACACCATATATTTT.

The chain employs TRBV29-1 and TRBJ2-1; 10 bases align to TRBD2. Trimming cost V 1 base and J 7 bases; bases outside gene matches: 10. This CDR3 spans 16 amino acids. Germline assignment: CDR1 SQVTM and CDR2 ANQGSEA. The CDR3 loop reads CSVEGRPAGGWNEQFF. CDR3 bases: TGCAGCGTTGAAGGTCGGCCAGCGGGAGGGTGGAATGAGCAGTTCTTC.

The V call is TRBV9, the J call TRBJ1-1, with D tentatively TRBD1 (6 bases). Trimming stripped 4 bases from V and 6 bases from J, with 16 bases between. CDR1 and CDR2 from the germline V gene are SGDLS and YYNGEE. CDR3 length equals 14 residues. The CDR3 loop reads CASSPTVAGAEAFF. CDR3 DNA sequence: TGTGCCAGCAGCCCAACGGTGGCAGGGGCTGAAGCTTTCTTT.

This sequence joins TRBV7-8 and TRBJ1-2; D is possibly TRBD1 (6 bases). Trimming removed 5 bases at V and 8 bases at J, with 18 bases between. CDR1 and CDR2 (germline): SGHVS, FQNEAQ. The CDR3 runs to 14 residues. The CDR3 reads CASSPRRGAGGYTF. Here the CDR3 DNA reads TGTGCCAGCAGCCCAAGGAGGGGGGCAGGGGGCTACACCTTC.

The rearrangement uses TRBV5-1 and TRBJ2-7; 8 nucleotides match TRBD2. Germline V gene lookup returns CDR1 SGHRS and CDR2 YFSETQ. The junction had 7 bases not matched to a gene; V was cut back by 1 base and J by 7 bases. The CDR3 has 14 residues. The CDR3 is CASSLWGLEGEQYF. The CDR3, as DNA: TGCGCCAGCAGCTTGTGGGGACTAGAGGGGGAGCAGTACTTC.

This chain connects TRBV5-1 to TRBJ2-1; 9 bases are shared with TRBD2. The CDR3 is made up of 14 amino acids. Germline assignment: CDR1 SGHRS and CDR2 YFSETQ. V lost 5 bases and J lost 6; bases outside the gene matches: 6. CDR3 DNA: TGCGCCAGCAGGTCTAGCGGGGTCTTCAATGAGCAGTTCTTC. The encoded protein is CASRSSGVFNEQFF. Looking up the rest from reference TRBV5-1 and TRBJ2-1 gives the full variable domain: KAGVTQTPRYLIKTRGQQVTLSCSPISGHRSVSWYQQTPGQGLQFLFEYFSETQRNKGNFPGRFSGRQFSNSRSEMNVSTLELGDSALYLCASRSSGVFNEQFFGPGTRLTVL.

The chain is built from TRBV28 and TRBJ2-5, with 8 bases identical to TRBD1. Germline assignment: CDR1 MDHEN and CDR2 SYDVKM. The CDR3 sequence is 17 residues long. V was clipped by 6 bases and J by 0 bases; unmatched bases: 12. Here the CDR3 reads CASRSPWTGIDQETQYF. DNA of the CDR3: TGTGCCAGCAGATCCCCCTGGACAGGGATTGACCAAGAGACCCAGTACTTC.

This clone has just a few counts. CDR3 nucleotides: TGTGCCAGCAGCACCAAGGGGGCCCACGAGCAGTACTTC. Its translation: CASSTKGAHEQYF. This chain connects TRBV6-5 to TRBJ2-7; 7 bases are shared with TRBD1. The CDR3 runs to 13 residues. V shed 6 bases, J shed 5 bases, and the junction held 7 bases outside the gene matches. In germline, CDR1 is MNHEY, CDR2 SVGAGI.

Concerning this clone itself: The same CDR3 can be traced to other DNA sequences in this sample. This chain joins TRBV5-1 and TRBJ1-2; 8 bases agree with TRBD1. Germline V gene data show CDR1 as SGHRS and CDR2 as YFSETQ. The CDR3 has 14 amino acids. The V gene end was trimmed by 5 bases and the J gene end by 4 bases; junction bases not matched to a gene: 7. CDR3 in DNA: TGCGCCAGCAGACCCGGACAGGGCGGCTATGGCTACACCTTC. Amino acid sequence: CASRPGQGGYGYTF.

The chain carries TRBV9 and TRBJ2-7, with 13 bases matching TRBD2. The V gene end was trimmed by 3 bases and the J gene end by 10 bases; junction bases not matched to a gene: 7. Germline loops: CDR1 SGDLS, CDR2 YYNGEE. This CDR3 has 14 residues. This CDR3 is CASSALAGGPLQYF. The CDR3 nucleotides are TGTGCCAGCAGCGCACTAGCGGGAGGGCCCCTTCAGTACTTC.

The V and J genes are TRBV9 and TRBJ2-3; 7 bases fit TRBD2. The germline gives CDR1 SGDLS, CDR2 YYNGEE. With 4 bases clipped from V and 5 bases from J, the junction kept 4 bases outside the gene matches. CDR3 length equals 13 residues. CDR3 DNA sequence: TGTGCCAGCAGCCCCATAGCGGGAGATACGCAGTATTTT. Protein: CASSPIAGDTQYF.

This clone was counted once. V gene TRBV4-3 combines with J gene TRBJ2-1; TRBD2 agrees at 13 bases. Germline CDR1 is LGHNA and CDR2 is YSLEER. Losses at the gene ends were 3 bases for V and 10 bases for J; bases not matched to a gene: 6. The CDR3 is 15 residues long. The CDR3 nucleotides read TGCGCCAGCAGCCAGACTAGCGGGAGGCGAGGGGAGCAGTTCTTC. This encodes CASSQTSGRRGEQFF.

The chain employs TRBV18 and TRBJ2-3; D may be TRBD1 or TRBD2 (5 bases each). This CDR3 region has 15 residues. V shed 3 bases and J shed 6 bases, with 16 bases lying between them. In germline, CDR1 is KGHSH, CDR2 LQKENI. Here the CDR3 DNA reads TGTGCCAGCTCACCCTTGGGACCTCCCACGGATACGCAGTATTTT. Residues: CASSPLGPPTDTQYF. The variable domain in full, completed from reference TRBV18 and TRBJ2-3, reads NAGVMQNPRHLVRRRGQEARLRCSPMKGHSHVYWYRQLPEEGLKFMVYLQKENIIDESGMPKERFSAEFPKEGPSILRIQQVVRGDSAAYFCASSPLGPPTDTQYFGPGTRLTVL.

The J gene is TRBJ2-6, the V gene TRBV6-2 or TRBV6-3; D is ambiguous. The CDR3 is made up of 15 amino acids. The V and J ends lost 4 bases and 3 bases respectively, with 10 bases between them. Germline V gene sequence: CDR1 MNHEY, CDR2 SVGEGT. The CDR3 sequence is CASSSRSDGANVLTF. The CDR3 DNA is TGTGCCAGCAGTTCCCGGTCCGATGGGGCCAACGTCCTGACTTTC.

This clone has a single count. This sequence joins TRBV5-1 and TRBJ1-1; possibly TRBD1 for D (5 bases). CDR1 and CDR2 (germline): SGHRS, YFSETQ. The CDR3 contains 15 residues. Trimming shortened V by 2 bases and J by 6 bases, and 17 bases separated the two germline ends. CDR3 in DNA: TGCGCCAGCAGCTTAACTGTATCTGGGGCGGCTGAAGCTTTCTTT. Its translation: CASSLTVSGAAEAFF.

The CDR3 here is CASSPQGVADSPLHF. The CDR3 nucleotides read TGCGCCAGCAGCCCTCAGGGGGTTGCGGATTCACCCCTCCACTTT. This chain links TRBV5-1 with TRBJ1-6, with 7 nucleotides matching TRBD1. The germline V gene has CDR1 SGHRS and CDR2 YFSETQ. This CDR3 is 15 amino acids long. V shed 4 bases and J 8 bases; nucleotides not matched to a gene: 9. Drawing the rest from reference TRBV5-1 and TRBJ1-6, the complete variable domain is KAGVTQTPRYLIKTRGQQVTLSCSPISGHRSVSWYQQTPGQGLQFLFEYFSETQRNKGNFPGRFSGRQFSNSRSEMNVSTLELGDSALYLCASSPQGVADSPLHFGNGTRLTVT.

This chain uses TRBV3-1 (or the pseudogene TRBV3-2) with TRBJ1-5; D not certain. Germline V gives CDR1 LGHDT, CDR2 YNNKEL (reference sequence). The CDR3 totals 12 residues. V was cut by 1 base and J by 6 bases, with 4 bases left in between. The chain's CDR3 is CASSQGPQPQHF. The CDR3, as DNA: TGTGCCAGCAGCCAAGGTCCTCAGCCCCAGCATTTT.